Below are 24 T cell receptor beta chains sequenced from a single sample in a study of long-term antiretroviral therapy in people with HIV. Run at survey level, the immunoSEQ assay was version v3.0. Repertoires were generated with immunoSEQ multiplex PCR, while TCRdb's copy carries only in-frame clones and drops some. The data contain under 30,000 clones, roughly 80% of them singletons. The source was unsorted PBMCs, collected 0.3 years after starting antiretroviral therapy. These receptors were collected from a man aged 35-49 years with HIV.

V is TRBV28 and J is TRBJ2-1; 10 bases line up with TRBD1. Germline V CDR1 and CDR2: MDHEN, SYDVKM. The CDR3 is 15 amino acids. Trimming removed 6 bases from V and 7 bases from J; junction bases left unmatched: 9. As DNA, the CDR3 is TGTGCCAGCAGGACAGGGGGCTTTGAAACGAATGAGCAGTTCTTC. It translates to CASRTGGFETNEQFF.

In this sample, this clone turned up a few times. The chain has TRBV2 and TRBJ1-2; 9 nucleotides agree with TRBD1. From germline, CDR1 is SNHLY and CDR2 FYNNEI. This CDR3 has 15 residues. The trim removed 7 bases at V and 2 bases at J, leaving 8 bases unmatched. Here the CDR3 reads CASIPDRGVNYGYTF. CDR3 in DNA: TGTGCCAGCATTCCGGACAGGGGCGTAAACTATGGCTACACCTTC.

This clone was counted only a few times. The V and J genes are TRBV7-9 and TRBJ1-2; no clear D gene. The CDR3 extends over 15 amino acids. Germline CDR1 and CDR2: SEHNR and FQNEAQ (reference sequence). The ends were cut back, 0 bases at V and 2 bases at J, with 10 bases in the middle. For the CDR3, the DNA is TGTGCCAGCAGCTTAGCGCTTGACAAAAACTATGGCTACACCTTC. Encoded protein: CASSLALDKNYGYTF.

The gene calls are TRBV29-1 and TRBJ2-5; the match to TRBD2 covers 9 bases. Germline V gene lookup returns CDR1 SQVTM and CDR2 ANQGSEA. V gave up 6 bases and J gave up 1 base; unmatched junction bases: 0. CDR3 length equals 12 residues. The CDR3 DNA reads as TGCAGCGTGACTAGCGGCCAAGAGACCCAGTACTTC. Encoded protein: CSVTSGQETQYF.

The V call is TRBV11-2, the J call TRBJ2-7; D uncertain. CDR3 length: 15 amino acids. Germline V gene sequence: CDR1 SGHAT, CDR2 FQNNGV. Trimming removed 5 bases at V and 3 bases at J, with 17 bases between. CDR3 coding DNA: TGTGCCAGCAGCCTAGGAAGGCCGGGCTTCTACGAGCAGTACTTC. Encoded protein: CASSLGRPGFYEQYF.

The V and J genes are TRBV7-3 and TRBJ2-2; possible D gene TRBD1, 6 bases. V lost 5 bases and J 10 bases, leaving 11 bases between the germline ends. The CDR3 is 12 residues long. Germline CDR1 and CDR2: SGHTA and FQGTGA. CDR3 nucleotide sequence: TGTGCCAGCAGCACCTCGGGACAGGAGCTGTTTTTT. Protein sequence: CASSTSGQELFF.

This sequence joins TRBV6-6 and TRBJ1-2, with D possibly TRBD1 on 6 matching bases. The CDR3 spans 14 residues. Trimming stripped 4 bases from V and 6 bases from J, with 15 bases between. CDR1 and CDR2 (germline): MNHNY, SVGAGI (reference sequence). CDR3 sequence: CASSWGQGRNGYTF. The CDR3 DNA sequence: TGTGCCAGCAGTTGGGGCCAGGGGAGGAATGGCTACACCTTC.

The rearrangement links TRBV4-3 to TRBJ2-1; 13 nucleotides line up with TRBD2. The CDR3 is made up of 15 amino acids. V dropped 3 bases and J dropped 8; count of bases not matched to a gene: 4. Per the germline V gene, CDR1 is LGHNA and CDR2 is YSLEER. The CDR3 region has the DNA TGCGCCAGCAGCCAGCTGGGACTAGCGGGATATGAGCAGTTCTTC. The encoded protein is CASSQLGLAGYEQFF.

V and J are TRBV11-2 and TRBJ1-4; 8 nucleotides line up with TRBD1. The CDR3 contains 14 residues. After removal of 8 bases from V and 3 bases from J, the junction contained 5 bases not matched to a gene. The V gene's germline CDR1 is SGHAT and CDR2 FQNNGV. The chain's CDR3 is CASGQGGSNEKLFF. The CDR3 DNA follows: TGTGCCAGCGGACAGGGAGGGTCTAATGAAAAACTGTTTTTT.

This chain uses TRBV21-1 with TRBJ2-5. TRBV21-1 is given as a pseudogene. The CDR3 is 12 amino acids. The CDR3 coding sequence is TGTGCCAGCAGCAAAGTCCAAGAGACCCAGTACTTC. As protein: CASSKVQETQYF.

The chain employs TRBV4-3 and TRBJ1-5; 9 positions match TRBD1. The CDR3 consists of 15 residues. The germline CDR1 and CDR2 sequences are LGHNA and YSLEER. V trimming: 0 bases; J trimming: 3 bases; junction bases outside the gene matches: 0. The CDR3 spells CASSQEQGANQPQHF. The CDR3 nucleotides are TGCGCCAGCAGCCAAGAACAGGGGGCCAATCAGCCCCAGCATTTT.

The chain joins TRBV9 to TRBJ2-7, with TRBD1 identical over 7 bases. Germline CDR1 is SGDLS and CDR2 is YYNGEE. The V and J ends lost 4 bases and 3 bases, in that order; junction bases with no gene match: 7. The CDR3 loop spans 14 amino acids. The CDR3 DNA follows: TGTGCCAGCAGCTTTCGGGACAGTAACTACGAGCAGTACTTC. It translates to CASSFRDSNYEQYF.

The rearrangement links TRBV2 to TRBJ2-1, with 9 bases that match TRBD2. V shed 8 bases, J shed 7 bases, and the junction held 15 bases outside the gene matches. This CDR3 has 16 amino acids. The germline gives CDR1 SNHLY, CDR2 FYNNEI. The CDR3 DNA follows: TGTGCCAGCTCCGGACAGCTAGCGGGGTTTGGGAATGAGCAGTTCTTC. Translation gives CASSGQLAGFGNEQFF.

V gene TRBV7-9 combines with J gene TRBJ2-5; tentative D call: TRBD1 (6 bases). Trimming took off 6 bases at V and 5 bases at J, with 13 bases between the two ends. This CDR3 contains 13 residues. Germline-derived CDR1 and CDR2 are SEHNR and FQNEAQ (reference sequence). CDR3 region: CASRFTGIETQYF. The DNA of the CDR3 is TGTGCCAGCAGGTTCACAGGGATTGAGACCCAGTACTTC.

The J gene is TRBJ1-2, the V gene TRBV11-2, with D unclear. This CDR3 spans 11 amino acids. Germline CDR1 is SGHAT and CDR2 is FQNNGV. Between the trimmed V and J ends, which lost 2 bases and 7 bases, there was a span of 5 bases. Here the CDR3 DNA reads TGTGCCAGCAGCTTATACTTTGGCTACACCTTC. It yields the protein CASSLYFGYTF.

This rearrangement joins TRBV11-2 to TRBJ2-1; the D gene is possibly TRBD2 (5 bases). Germline V gene sequence: CDR1 SGHAT, CDR2 FQNNGV. CDR3 length equals 13 residues. The ends were cut back, 1 base at V and 6 bases at J, with 7 bases in the middle. This CDR3 reads CASSLGLANEQFF. CDR3 nucleotide sequence: TGTGCCAGCAGCTTAGGGCTAGCCAATGAGCAGTTCTTC.

This clone turned up a few times. This chain uses TRBV5-1 with TRBJ1-5; D may be TRBD1 (5 bases). V was cut by 3 bases and J by 1 base, with 8 bases left in between. Germline V gives CDR1 SGHRS, CDR2 YFSETQ. The CDR3 runs to 14 residues. The CDR3 nucleotides are TGCGCCAGCAGCTCTGAGGGGAGCAATCAGCCCCAGCATTTT. It encodes CASSSEGSNQPQHF.

The chain is built from TRBV7-3 and TRBJ2-1; 8 bases are shared with TRBD2. V dropped 1 base and J dropped 6; count of bases not matched to a gene: 8. The CDR3 contains 16 residues. Germline CDR1 and CDR2: SGHTA and FQGTGA. The CDR3 sequence: CASSLNRAGALNEQFF. The CDR3, as DNA: TGTGCCAGCAGCTTAAACAGAGCGGGGGCCCTCAATGAGCAGTTCTTC.

The chain joins TRBV11-2 to TRBJ2-3; 13 positions agree with TRBD2. V shed 5 bases and J 6 bases; nucleotides not matched to a gene: 2. This CDR3 comprises 14 residues. The germline V gene encodes CDR1 SGHAT and CDR2 FQNNGV. This CDR3 is CASSGLAGVDTQYF. CDR3 bases: TGTGCCAGCAGCGGACTAGCGGGGGTTGATACGCAGTATTTT.

The chain joins TRBV29-1 to TRBJ2-7; a possible D gene is TRBD2 (6 bases). Germline V gene sequence: CDR1 SQVTM, CDR2 ANQGSEA. V gave up 4 bases and J gave up 2 bases, with 18 bases separating them. The CDR3 extends over 15 amino acids. CDR3: CSVGTRGRSPYEQYF. As DNA, the CDR3 is TGCAGCGTTGGGACCCGGGGGAGGAGTCCCTACGAGCAGTACTTC.

The J gene is TRBJ1-5, the V gene TRBV28; D remains unclear. The CDR3 consists of 14 residues. Trimming pared 5 bases from V and 7 bases from J, leaving 15 bases between. Germline CDR1 MDHEN, CDR2 SYDVKM. This CDR3 reads CASSIHPTSQPQHF. As DNA, the CDR3 is TGTGCCAGCAGTATTCACCCGACATCCCAGCCCCAGCATTTT.

This chain joins TRBV5-5 and TRBJ2-1; 7 bases agree with TRBD1. Per germline, CDR1 SGHKS and CDR2 YYEKEE (reference sequence). Germline trimming cut 5 bases from V and 0 bases from J; bases unmatched to any gene: 11. This CDR3 comprises 17 residues. The CDR3 DNA is TGTGCCAGCAGGTGGGACAGTACACACAGCTCCTACAATGAGCAGTTCTTC. Translation gives CASRWDSTHSSYNEQFF.

This clone was observed once. V gene TRBV6-6 combines with J gene TRBJ2-7, with D possibly matching TRBD2 (5 bases). Germline V gene data show CDR1 as MNHNY and CDR2 as SVGAGI (reference sequence). Deletions cut 9 bases from V and 1 base from J, with 16 bases between. The length of the CDR3 is 14 residues. CDR3 in amino acids: CASCPLSGSYEQYF. CDR3 coding DNA: TGTGCCAGTTGTCCCCTCAGCGGTTCCTACGAGCAGTACTTC.

V usage is TRBV11-2 and J usage is TRBJ2-1; D is uncertain. Per germline, CDR1 SGHAT and CDR2 FQNNGV. V lost 5 bases and J lost 5, with 10 bases in between. This CDR3 contains 13 residues. The CDR3 sequence is CASSAGRDNEQFF. CDR3 bases: TGTGCCAGCAGCGCCGGGCGCGACAATGAGCAGTTCTTC.